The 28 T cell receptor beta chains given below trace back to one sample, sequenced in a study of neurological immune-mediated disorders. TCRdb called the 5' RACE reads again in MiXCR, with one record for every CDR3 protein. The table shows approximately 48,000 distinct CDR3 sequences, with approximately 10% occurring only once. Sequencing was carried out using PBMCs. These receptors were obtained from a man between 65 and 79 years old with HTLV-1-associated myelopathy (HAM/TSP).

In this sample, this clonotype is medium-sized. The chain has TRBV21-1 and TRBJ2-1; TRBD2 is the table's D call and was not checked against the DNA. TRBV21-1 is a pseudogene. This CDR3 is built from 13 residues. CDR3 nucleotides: TGTGCCAGCAGCGTGGGGGAGGGATGGGAGCAGTTCTTC. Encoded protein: CASSVGEGWEQFF.

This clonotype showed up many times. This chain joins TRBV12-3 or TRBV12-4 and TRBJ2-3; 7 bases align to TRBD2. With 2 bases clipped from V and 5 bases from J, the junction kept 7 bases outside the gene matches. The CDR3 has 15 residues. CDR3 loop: CASSLMSLAVDTQYF. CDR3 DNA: TGTGCCAGCAGTTTAATGTCTCTAGCGGTAGATACGCAGTATTTT.

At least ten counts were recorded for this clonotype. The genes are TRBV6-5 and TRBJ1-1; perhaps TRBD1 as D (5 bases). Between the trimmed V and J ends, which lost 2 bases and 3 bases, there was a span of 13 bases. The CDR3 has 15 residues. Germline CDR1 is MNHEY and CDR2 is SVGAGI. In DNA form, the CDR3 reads TGTGCCAGCAGTTACGGGGGGGTCCAGGACACTGAAGCTTTCTTT. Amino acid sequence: CASSYGGVQDTEAFF.

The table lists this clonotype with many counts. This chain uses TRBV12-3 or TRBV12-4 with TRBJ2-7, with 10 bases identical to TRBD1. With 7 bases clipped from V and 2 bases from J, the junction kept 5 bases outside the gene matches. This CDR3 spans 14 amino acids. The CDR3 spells CASNLDRGAYEQYF. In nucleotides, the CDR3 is TGTGCCAGCAATCTGGACAGGGGGGCCTACGAGCAGTACTTC.

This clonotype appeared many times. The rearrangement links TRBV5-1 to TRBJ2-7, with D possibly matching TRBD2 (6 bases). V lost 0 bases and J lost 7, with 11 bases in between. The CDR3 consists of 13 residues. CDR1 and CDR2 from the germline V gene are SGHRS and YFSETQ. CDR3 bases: TGCGCCAGCAGCTTGGGCCCTGGGGGGGAGCAGTACTTC. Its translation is CASSLGPGGEQYF.

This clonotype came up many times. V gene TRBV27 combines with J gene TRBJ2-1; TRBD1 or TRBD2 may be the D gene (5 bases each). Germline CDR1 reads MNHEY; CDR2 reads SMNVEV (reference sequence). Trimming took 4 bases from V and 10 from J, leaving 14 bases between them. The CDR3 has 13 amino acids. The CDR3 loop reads CASSSGTALEQFF. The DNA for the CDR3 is TGTGCCAGCAGTTCCGGGACGGCTTTAGAGCAGTTCTTC.

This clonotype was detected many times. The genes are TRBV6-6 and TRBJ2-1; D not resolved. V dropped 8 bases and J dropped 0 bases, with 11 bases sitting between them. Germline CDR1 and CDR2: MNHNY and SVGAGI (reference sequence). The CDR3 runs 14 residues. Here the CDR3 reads CASGLVSSYNEQFF. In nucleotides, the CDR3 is TGTGCCAGCGGTTTGGTCAGCTCCTACAATGAGCAGTTCTTC.

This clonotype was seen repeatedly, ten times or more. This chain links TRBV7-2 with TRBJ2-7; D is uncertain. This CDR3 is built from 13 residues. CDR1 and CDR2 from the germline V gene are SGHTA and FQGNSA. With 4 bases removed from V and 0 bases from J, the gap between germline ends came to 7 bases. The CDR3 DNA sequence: TGTGCCAGCAGCTCCAGTCCCTCCTACGAGCAGTACTTC. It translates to CASSSSPSYEQYF.

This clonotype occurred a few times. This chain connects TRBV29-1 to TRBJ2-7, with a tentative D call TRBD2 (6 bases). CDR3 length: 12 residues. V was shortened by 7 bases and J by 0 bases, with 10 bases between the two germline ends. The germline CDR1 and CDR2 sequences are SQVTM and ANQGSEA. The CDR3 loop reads CSGGVSSYEQYF. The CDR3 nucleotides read TGCAGCGGGGGGGTCAGCTCCTACGAGCAGTACTTC.

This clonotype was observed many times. The CDR3 is CASSLPGSYNEQFF. The CDR3 DNA follows: TGTGCCAGCAGTTTACCCGGCTCCTACAATGAGCAGTTCTTC. The chain carries TRBV28 and TRBJ2-1; D gene ambiguous. This CDR3 is built from 14 residues. Trimming shortened V by 2 bases and J by 0 bases, and 5 bases separated the two germline ends. Germline lookup yields CDR1 MDHEN and CDR2 SYDVKM. Full variable domain (rest looked up from reference TRBV28 and TRBJ2-1): DVKVTQSSRYLVKRTGEKVFLECVQDMDHENMFWYRQDPGLGLRLIYFSYDVKMKEKGDIPEGYSVSREKKERFSLILESASTNQTSMYLCASSLPGSYNEQFFGPGTRLTVL.

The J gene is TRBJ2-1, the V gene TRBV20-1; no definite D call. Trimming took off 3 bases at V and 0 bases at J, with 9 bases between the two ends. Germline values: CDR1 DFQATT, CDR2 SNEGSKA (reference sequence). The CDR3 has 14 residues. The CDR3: CSARVSSSYNEQFF. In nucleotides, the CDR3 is TGCAGTGCTAGGGTCAGCTCCTCCTACAATGAGCAGTTCTTC.

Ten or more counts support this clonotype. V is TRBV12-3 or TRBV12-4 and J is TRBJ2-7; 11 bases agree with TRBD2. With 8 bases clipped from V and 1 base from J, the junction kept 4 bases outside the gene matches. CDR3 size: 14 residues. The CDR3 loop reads CASSLAGGSYEQYF. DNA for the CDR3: TGTGCCAGCTCCCTAGCGGGAGGTTCCTACGAGCAGTACTTC.

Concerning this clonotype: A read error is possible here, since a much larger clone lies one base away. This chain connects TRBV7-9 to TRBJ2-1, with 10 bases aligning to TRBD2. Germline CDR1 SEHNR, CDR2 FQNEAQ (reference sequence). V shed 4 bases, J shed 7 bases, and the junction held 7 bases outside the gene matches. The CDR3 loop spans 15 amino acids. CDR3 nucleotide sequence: TGTGCCAGCAGCTCCAGCGGGAGGGCTTGTAATGAGCAGTTCTTC. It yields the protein CASSSSGRACNEQFF. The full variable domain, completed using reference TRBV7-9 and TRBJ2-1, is DTGVSQNPRHKITKRGQNVTFRCDPISEHNRLYWYRQTLGQGPEFLTYFQNEAQLEKSRLLSDRFSAERPKGSFSTLEIQRTEQGDSAMYLCASSSSGRACNEQFFGPGTRLTVL.

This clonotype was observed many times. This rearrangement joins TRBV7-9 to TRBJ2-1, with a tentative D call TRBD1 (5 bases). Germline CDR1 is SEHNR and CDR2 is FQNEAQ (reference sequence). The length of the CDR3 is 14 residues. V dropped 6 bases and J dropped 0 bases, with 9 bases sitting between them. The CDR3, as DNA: TGTGCCAGCAGGCCTGACAGCTCCTACAATGAGCAGTTCTTC. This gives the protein CASRPDSSYNEQFF.

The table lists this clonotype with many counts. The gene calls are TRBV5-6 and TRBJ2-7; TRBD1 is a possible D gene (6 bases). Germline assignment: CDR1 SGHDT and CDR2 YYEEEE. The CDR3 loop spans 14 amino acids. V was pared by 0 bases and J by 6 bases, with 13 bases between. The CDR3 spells CASSLVYRAVEQYF. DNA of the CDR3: TGTGCCAGCAGCTTGGTCTACAGGGCTGTCGAGCAGTACTTC.

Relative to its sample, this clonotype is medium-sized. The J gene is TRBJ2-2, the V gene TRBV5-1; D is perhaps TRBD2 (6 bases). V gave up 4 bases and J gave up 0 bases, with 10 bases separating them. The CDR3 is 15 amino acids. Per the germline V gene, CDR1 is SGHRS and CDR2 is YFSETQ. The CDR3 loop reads CASSVSGTNTGELFF. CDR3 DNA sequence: TGCGCCAGCAGCGTTAGCGGAACGAACACCGGGGAGCTGTTTTTT.

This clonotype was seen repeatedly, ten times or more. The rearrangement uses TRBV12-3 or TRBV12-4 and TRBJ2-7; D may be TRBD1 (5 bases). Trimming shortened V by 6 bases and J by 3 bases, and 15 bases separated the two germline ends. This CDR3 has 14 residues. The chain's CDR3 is CASSSDTLIYEQYF. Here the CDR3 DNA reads TGTGCCAGCAGCTCGGACACGTTAATCTACGAGCAGTACTTC.

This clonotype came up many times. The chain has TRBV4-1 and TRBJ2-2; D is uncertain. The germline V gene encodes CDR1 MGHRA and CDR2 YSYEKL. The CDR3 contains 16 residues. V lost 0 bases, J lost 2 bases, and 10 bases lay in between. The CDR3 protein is CASSQDQHPNTGELFF. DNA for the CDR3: TGCGCCAGCAGCCAAGACCAGCACCCTAACACCGGGGAGCTGTTTTTT.

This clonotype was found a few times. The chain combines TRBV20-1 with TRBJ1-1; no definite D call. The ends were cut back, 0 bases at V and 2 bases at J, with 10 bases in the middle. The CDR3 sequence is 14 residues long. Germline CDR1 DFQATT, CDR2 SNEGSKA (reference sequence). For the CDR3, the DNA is TGCAGTGCTAGAGACCCGGGCCGAAACACTGAAGCTTTCTTT. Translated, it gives CSARDPGRNTEAFF.

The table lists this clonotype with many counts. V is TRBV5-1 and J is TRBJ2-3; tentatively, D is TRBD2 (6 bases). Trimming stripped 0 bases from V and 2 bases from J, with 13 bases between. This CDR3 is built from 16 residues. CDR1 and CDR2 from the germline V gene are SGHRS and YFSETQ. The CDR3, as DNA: TGCGCCAGCAGCTTGGGGCGGGACTCCGTCACAGATACGCAGTATTTT. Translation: CASSLGRDSVTDTQYF.

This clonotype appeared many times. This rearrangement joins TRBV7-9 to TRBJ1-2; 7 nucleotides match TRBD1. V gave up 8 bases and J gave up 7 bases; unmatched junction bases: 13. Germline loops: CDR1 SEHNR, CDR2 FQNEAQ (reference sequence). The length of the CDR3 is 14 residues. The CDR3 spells CASRNVVQGSGYTF. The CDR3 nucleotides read TGTGCCAGCCGGAATGTTGTACAGGGGAGTGGCTACACCTTC.

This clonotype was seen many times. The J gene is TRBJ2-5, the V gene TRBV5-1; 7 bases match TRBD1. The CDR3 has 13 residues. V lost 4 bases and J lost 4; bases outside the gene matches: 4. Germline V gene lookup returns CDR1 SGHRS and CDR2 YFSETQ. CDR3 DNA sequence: TGCGCCAGCAGCCTGACAGGGAGAGAGACCCAGTACTTC. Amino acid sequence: CASSLTGRETQYF.

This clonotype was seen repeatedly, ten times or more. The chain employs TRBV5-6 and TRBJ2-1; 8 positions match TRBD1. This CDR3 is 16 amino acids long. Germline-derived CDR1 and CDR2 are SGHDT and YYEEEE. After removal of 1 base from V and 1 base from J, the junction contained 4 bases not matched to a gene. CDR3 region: CASSLLGTGSYNEQFF. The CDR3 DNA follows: TGTGCCAGCAGCTTGCTTGGGACAGGATCCTACAATGAGCAGTTCTTC. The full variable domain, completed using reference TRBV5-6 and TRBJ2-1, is DAGVTQSPTHLIKTRGQQVTLRCSPKSGHDTVSWYQQALGQGPQFIFQYYEEEERQRGNFPDRFSGHQFPNYSSELNVNALLLGDSALYLCASSLLGTGSYNEQFFGPGTRLTVL.

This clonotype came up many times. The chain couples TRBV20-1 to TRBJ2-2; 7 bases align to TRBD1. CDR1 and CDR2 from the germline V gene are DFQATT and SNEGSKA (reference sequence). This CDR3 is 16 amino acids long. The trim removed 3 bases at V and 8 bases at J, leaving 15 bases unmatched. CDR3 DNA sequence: TGCAGTGCTAGCAGGCGTAGCCGGGACAGTAAAGGGGAGCTGTTTTTT. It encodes CSASRRSRDSKGELFF.

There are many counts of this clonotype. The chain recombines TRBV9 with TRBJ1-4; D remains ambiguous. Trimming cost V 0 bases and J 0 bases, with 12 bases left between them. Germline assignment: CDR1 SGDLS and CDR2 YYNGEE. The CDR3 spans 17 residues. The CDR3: CASSVGTYGATNEKLFF. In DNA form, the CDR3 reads TGTGCCAGCAGCGTAGGGACTTACGGTGCAACTAATGAAAAACTGTTTTTT.

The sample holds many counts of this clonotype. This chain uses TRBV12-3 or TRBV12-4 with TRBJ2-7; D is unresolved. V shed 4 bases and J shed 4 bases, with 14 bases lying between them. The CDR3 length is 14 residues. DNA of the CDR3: TGTGCCAGCAGTTCCGACTCTTCTAGGTACGAGCAGTACTTC. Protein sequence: CASSSDSSRYEQYF.

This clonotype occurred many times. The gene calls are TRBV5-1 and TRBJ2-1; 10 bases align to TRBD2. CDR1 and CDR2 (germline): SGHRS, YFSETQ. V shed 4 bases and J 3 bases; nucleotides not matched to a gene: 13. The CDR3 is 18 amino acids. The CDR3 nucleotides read TGCGCCAGCAGCCCACAGGCTAGCGGGAGCGCAAGCTACAATGAGCAGTTCTTC. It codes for CASSPQASGSASYNEQFF.

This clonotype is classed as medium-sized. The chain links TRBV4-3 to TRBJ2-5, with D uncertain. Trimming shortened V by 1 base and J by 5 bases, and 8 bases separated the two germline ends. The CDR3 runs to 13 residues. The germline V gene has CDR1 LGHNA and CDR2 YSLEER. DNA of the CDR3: TGCGCCAGCAGCCAAGTTGGCATGGAGACCCAGTACTTC. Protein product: CASSQVGMETQYF.